These T cell receptor beta chains were read from a single sample in a study of CD8+ T cells in alopecia areata. Clones were read by immunoSEQ multiplex PCR, and TCRdb kept only the in-frame ones, dropping some. The sample holds about 150,000 clones, 40% to 60% seen once. Sequenced here: CD8+ T cells sorted from blood, sampled at week 0. The receptor set was obtained from a human donor with alopecia areata. The CDR3 runs from the conserved cysteine through the conserved F or W. D genes are given only for firm matches. Not all rows give a size; the values are once, few, many and, for expanded clones, a class.

j_call clone_size v_call d_call cdr3_aa cdr3_nt
TRBJ1-5 - TRBV7-6 - CASSLSGSGNQPQHF TGTGCCAGCAGCTTATCCGGGAGTGGCAATCAGCCCCAGCATTTT
TRBJ2-1 few TRBV5-6 - CASSPQGNEQFF TGTGCCAGCAGCCCTCAAGGGAATGAGCAGTTCTTC
TRBJ2-1 - TRBV4-1 - CASSLTATEQFF TGCGCCAGCAGCCTTACCGCTACTGAGCAGTTCTTC
TRBJ1-2 few TRBV14 - CASSQEQAVYGYTF TGTGCCAGCAGCCAAGAACAGGCGGTCTATGGCTACACCTTC
TRBJ1-3 - TRBV29-1 - CSVIGGHSGNTIYF TGCAGCGTAATTGGGGGCCACTCTGGAAACACCATATATTTT
TRBJ2-7 few TRBV5-6 - CASSLYMTSSYEQYF TGTGCCAGCAGCTTGTATATGACGAGCTCCTACGAGCAGTACTTC
TRBJ2-1 - TRBV9 TRBD2 CASSVEAGVLNEQFF TGTGCCAGCAGCGTCGAAGCGGGGGTCCTAAATGAGCAGTTCTTC
TRBJ1-4 - TRBV20-1 - CSARGEEKLFF TGCAGTGCTAGAGGCGAAGAAAAACTGTTTTTT
TRBJ1-1 few TRBV5-6 - CASSLEPHGEAFF TGTGCCAGCAGCTTGGAACCCCACGGTGAAGCTTTCTTT
TRBJ1-5 - TRBV30 - CAWSIGSGSNQPQHF TGTGCCTGGAGTATCGGAAGTGGTAGCAATCAGCCCCAGCATTTT
TRBJ1-1 - TRBV25-1 - CASSDRANTEAFF TGTGCCAGCAGTGACAGGGCGAACACTGAAGCTTTCTTT
TRBJ1-2 - TRBV4-1 TRBD1 CASSPTRTGDYGYTF TGCGCCAGCAGCCCCACCCGGACAGGGGATTATGGCTACACCTTC
TRBJ2-5 - TRBV7-6 - CASSLWSSAETQYF TGTGCCAGCAGCTTATGGAGCTCCGCGGAGACCCAGTACTTC
TRBJ1-2 - TRBV9 - CASSVPLVGESYGYTF TGTGCCAGCAGCGTACCCCTGGTAGGAGAATCCTATGGCTACACCTTC
TRBJ2-5 - TRBV7-9 - CASSFSSDGGPGQETQYF TGTGCCAGCAGCTTCTCCAGTGACGGAGGCCCCGGCCAAGAGACCCAGTACTTC
TRBJ1-4 few TRBV7-9 - CASSLAEAEKLFF TGTGCCAGCAGCTTAGCCGAGGCTGAAAAACTGTTTTTT
TRBJ2-3 few TRBV6-5 - CASSYQKNEVTQYF TGTGCCAGCAGTTACCAAAAGAACGAGGTTACGCAGTATTTT
TRBJ1-6 - TRBV13 - CASSLGSSPLHF TGTGCCAGCAGCTTAGGGAGTTCACCCCTCCACTTT
TRBJ2-7 - TRBV7-9 - CASRDGGRYEQYF TGTGCCAGCAGGGACGGGGGCCGCTACGAGCAGTACTTC
TRBJ1-2 few TRBV19 - CASSQGNGYTF TGTGCCAGTAGTCAGGGTAATGGCTACACCTTC